These 20 T cell receptor beta chains were all obtained from the same sample, sequenced in a study of T-cell reconstitution after alpha-beta-depleted transplantation in children. A library of TCRbeta sequences, prepared with unique molecular identifiers, was generated. TCRdb redid the calling of the PCR reads with MiXCR, one entry per CDR3 protein. The sample contains about a million distinct CDR3 sequences, around 30% of which appear only once. The sequences come from PBMCs, mostly from graft donor cells, collected 360 days after TCRalphabeta/CD19-depleted stem cell transplant. These receptors were obtained from a boy in the first two years of life who had a stem cell transplant for SCID, so the T cells may come from the graft donor.

The rearrangement uses TRBV15 and TRBJ1-3; TRBD1 matches at 7 bases. The CDR3 covers 15 residues. Germline CDR1 reads LNHNV; CDR2 reads YYDKDF (reference sequence). V shed 5 bases, J shed 2 bases, and the junction held 6 bases outside the gene matches. The CDR3 loop reads CATSLRTGAGNTIYF. The DNA for the CDR3 is TGTGCCACCAGCCTTCGGACAGGCGCTGGAAACACCATATATTTT.

The chain uses TRBV7-8 and TRBJ2-7; 8 bases align to TRBD1. V trimming: 4 bases; J trimming: 5 bases; junction bases outside the gene matches: 10. Germline CDR1 is SGHVS and CDR2 is FQNEAQ. CDR3 length equals 15 residues. CDR3 region: CASSSIWTGSNEQYF. As DNA, the CDR3 is TGTGCCAGCAGCTCTATTTGGACAGGGTCCAACGAGCAGTACTTC.

The chain is built from TRBV3-1 and TRBJ2-5; the match to TRBD1 covers 7 bases. Germline-derived CDR1 and CDR2 are LGHDT and YNNKEL (reference sequence). CDR3 size: 15 residues. V lost 4 bases to trimming and J lost 1 base; unmatched junction nucleotides: 6. The CDR3 loop is CASSLRQGRQETQYF. The CDR3 DNA reads TGTGCCAGCAGCCTCCGACAGGGTCGCCAAGAGACCCAGTACTTC.

The chain recombines TRBV29-1 with TRBJ1-2, with 8 positions matching TRBD1. The CDR3 totals 14 residues. The V and J ends lost 0 bases and 7 bases, in that order; junction bases with no gene match: 7. CDR1 and CDR2 (germline): SQVTM, ANQGSEA. The CDR3 loop is CSVEDTGTGLGYTF. In nucleotides, the CDR3 is TGCAGCGTTGAAGATACCGGGACAGGCCTTGGCTACACCTTC.

The chain's CDR3 is CSASGRRNNEQFF. The DNA for the CDR3 is TGCAGCGCATCGGGGCGCCGAAACAATGAGCAGTTCTTC. This chain joins TRBV29-1 and TRBJ2-1; D may correspond to TRBD1 or TRBD2 (5 bases each). V dropped 7 bases and J dropped 5 bases, with 15 bases sitting between them. The CDR3 has 13 amino acids. From germline, CDR1 is SQVTM and CDR2 ANQGSEA.

This clonotype showed up just once. The DNA of the CDR3 is TGTGCCAGCTCACCATCGTCAGCGGGGGCCTACGAGCAGTACTTC. Its translation: CASSPSSAGAYEQYF. V is TRBV18 and J is TRBJ2-7; TRBD2 aligns across 8 bases. Germline CDR1 and CDR2: KGHSH and LQKENI. This CDR3 comprises 15 residues. V lost 2 bases to trimming and J lost 2 bases; unmatched junction nucleotides: 5.

This clonotype was seen a few times. This sequence joins TRBV12-5 and TRBJ1-5, with D hard to call. This CDR3 contains 10 residues. Looked up from germline, CDR1 is LGHNT and CDR2 is FRNRAP. Trimming took off 5 bases at V and 9 bases at J, with 5 bases between the two ends. The CDR3: CASGPRPQHF. The CDR3 DNA reads TGTGCTAGTGGTCCTCGGCCCCAGCATTTT.

This clonotype showed up just a few times. The chain employs TRBV12-3 or TRBV12-4 and TRBJ1-1; D is perhaps TRBD1 (5 bases). Trimming took off 7 bases at V and 1 base at J, with 10 bases between the two ends. The CDR3 has 13 amino acids. This CDR3 is CASTTQGNTEAFF. The CDR3 region has the DNA TGTGCCAGCACTACTCAGGGGAACACTGAAGCTTTCTTT.

The rearrangement uses TRBV3-1 and TRBJ2-2; TRBD1 aligns across 7 bases. There are 15 residues in the CDR3. The V segment lost 2 bases and the J segment 7 bases; nucleotides outside the gene matches: 7. From germline, CDR1 is LGHDT and CDR2 YNNKEL (reference sequence). The CDR3 loop is CASSQITDRVGELFF. The CDR3 bases are TGTGCCAGCAGCCAAATAACCGACAGGGTCGGGGAGCTGTTTTTT.

This chain connects TRBV24-1 to TRBJ1-1; D gene uncertain. V shed 12 bases and J shed 6 bases, with 16 bases lying between them. CDR1 KGHDR and CDR2 SFDVKD come from the germline V gene. The CDR3 totals 12 residues. The DNA for the CDR3 is TGTGCCGCCCCTCCAACCATGGCTGAAGCTTTCTTT. Protein product: CAAPPTMAEAFF.

The V call is TRBV12-3 or TRBV12-4, the J call TRBJ2-2; weak D call: TRBD2 (6 bases). The germline V and J ends were trimmed by 8 bases and 10 bases, with 11 bases remaining between them. The CDR3 has 11 amino acids. The CDR3 bases are TGTGCCAGCGAAATGGGACTGGAGCTGTTTTTT. Protein: CASEMGLELFF.

This clonotype was seen a few times. V and J are TRBV12-3 or TRBV12-4 and TRBJ1-5, with D unclear. V was pared by 7 bases and J by 3 bases, with 16 bases between. This CDR3 is built from 15 residues. The CDR3: CASTPHPGINQPQHF. DNA of the CDR3: TGTGCCAGCACCCCCCACCCCGGGATCAATCAGCCCCAGCATTTT.

Only a few counts were recorded for this clonotype. CDR3 amino acids: CASSQRESSYEQYF. Here the CDR3 DNA reads TGTGCCAGCAGTCAGAGGGAATCCTCCTACGAGCAGTACTTC. The V gene is TRBV13, the J gene TRBJ2-7, with D perhaps matching TRBD2 (5 bases). This CDR3 is built from 14 residues. Trimming took 6 bases from V and 0 from J, leaving 12 bases between them. Germline V CDR1 and CDR2: PRHDT, FYEKMQ (reference sequence).

The chain uses TRBV11-3 and TRBJ2-2, with D maybe TRBD1 (6 bases). CDR1 and CDR2 (germline): SGHNT, YENEEA. This CDR3 is built from 16 residues. V lost 4 bases, J lost 1 base, and 13 bases lay in between. The CDR3 region is CASSSERGGNTGELFF. In nucleotides, the CDR3 is TGTGCCAGCAGCTCCGAAAGAGGGGGGAACACCGGGGAGCTGTTTTTT.

V gene TRBV21-1 combines with J gene TRBJ2-1; TRBD1, the table's D call, lacks a check against the DNA. TRBV21-1 constitutes a pseudogene. The CDR3 is 19 residues long. The CDR3 protein is CASRRQYRDQEDGGHEQFF. The CDR3 DNA sequence: TGTGCCAGCAGGCGTCAATACCGGGATCAAGAGGATGGGGGTCATGAGCAGTTCTTC.

In its sample, this clonotype was seen a few times. The chain's CDR3 is CASSSNRLAGDTGELFF. In DNA, the CDR3 is TGTGCCAGCAGCTCAAACCGACTAGCGGGGGACACCGGGGAGCTGTTTTTT. The genes are TRBV7-9 and TRBJ2-2, with 12 nucleotides matching TRBD2. The CDR3 loop spans 17 amino acids. Germline values: CDR1 SEHNR, CDR2 FQNEAQ (reference sequence). The trim removed 4 bases at V and 3 bases at J, leaving 6 bases unmatched.

This clonotype was counted only a few times. The chain is built from TRBV11-2 and TRBJ2-1; 7 bases are shared with TRBD1. Germline V CDR1 and CDR2: SGHAT, FQNNGV. The V and J ends lost 5 bases and 5 bases, in that order; junction bases with no gene match: 21. This CDR3 contains 19 residues. CDR3 region: CASSRNRDSLPRGDNEQFF. The CDR3 DNA sequence: TGTGCCAGCAGCCGTAACCGGGACAGTCTCCCCCGTGGGGACAATGAGCAGTTCTTC. Using reference TRBV11-2 and TRBJ2-1 for the parts outside the CDR3, the full variable domain is EAGVAQSPRYKIIEKRQSVAFWCNPISGHATLYWYQQILGQGPKLLIQFQNNGVVDDSQLPKDRFSAERLKGVDSTLKIQPAKLEDSAVYLCASSRNRDSLPRGDNEQFFGPGTRLTVL.

The rearrangement uses TRBV28 and TRBJ2-2; 8 bases agree with TRBD1. The germline V gene has CDR1 MDHEN and CDR2 SYDVKM. This CDR3 spans 15 amino acids. Losses at the gene ends were 6 bases for V and 3 bases for J; bases not matched to a gene: 6. CDR3 DNA: TGTGCCAGCAGAGTCAGGGGGCATTACACCGGGGAGCTGTTTTTT. It codes for CASRVRGHYTGELFF.

The rearrangement links TRBV5-1 to TRBJ1-1; tentatively, D is TRBD1 (6 bases). This CDR3 spans 15 amino acids. Germline loops: CDR1 SGHRS, CDR2 YFSETQ. Trimming took 3 bases from V and 5 from J, leaving 17 bases between them. This CDR3 reads CASSWSQGEGTEAFF. DNA of the CDR3: TGCGCCAGCAGCTGGTCACAGGGAGAAGGGACTGAAGCTTTCTTT.

About this clonotype itself: At one end the junction does not follow the germline gene, possibly because of a read error. The V gene is TRBV5-1, the J gene TRBJ1-1, with a weak D call TRBD1 (5 bases). Germline values: CDR1 SGHRS, CDR2 YFSETQ. This CDR3 comprises 13 residues. The CDR3, as DNA: TGCGCGAGCAGCCCGGACACCCCCACTGAAGCTTTCTTT. Residues: CASSPDTPTEAFF.